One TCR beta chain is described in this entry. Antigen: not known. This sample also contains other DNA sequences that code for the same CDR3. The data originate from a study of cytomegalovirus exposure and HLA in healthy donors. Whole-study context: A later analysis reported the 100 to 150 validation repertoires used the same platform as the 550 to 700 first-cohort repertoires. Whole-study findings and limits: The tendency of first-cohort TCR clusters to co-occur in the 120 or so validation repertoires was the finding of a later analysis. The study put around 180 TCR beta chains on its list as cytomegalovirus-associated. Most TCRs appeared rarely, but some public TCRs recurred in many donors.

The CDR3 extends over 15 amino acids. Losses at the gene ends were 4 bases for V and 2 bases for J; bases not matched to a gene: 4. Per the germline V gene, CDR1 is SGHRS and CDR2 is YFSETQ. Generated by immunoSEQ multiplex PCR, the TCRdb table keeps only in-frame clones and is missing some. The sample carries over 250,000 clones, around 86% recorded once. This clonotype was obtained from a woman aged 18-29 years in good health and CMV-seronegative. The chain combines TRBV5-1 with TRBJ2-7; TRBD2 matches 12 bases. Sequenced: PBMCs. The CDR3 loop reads CASSPGTSGPYEQYF. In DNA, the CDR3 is TGCGCCAGCAGCCCGGGGACTAGCGGGCCCTACGAGCAGTACTTC.